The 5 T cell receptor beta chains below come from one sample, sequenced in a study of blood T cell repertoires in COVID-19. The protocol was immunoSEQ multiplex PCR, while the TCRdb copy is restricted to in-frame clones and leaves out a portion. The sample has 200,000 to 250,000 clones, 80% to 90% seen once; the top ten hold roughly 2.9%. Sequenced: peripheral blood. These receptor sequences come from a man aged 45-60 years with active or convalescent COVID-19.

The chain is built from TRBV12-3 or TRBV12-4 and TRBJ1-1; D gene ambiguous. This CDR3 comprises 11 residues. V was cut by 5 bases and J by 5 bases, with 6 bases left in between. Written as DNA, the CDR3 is TGTGCCAGCAGTCTGAGGACTGAAGCTTTCTTT. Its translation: CASSLRTEAFF.

The chain's CDR3 is CASSVGPEAFF. CDR3 nucleotide sequence: TGTGCCAGCTCGGTGGGCCCTGAAGCTTTCTTT. This chain connects TRBV14 to TRBJ1-1; D is unresolved. Deletions cut 8 bases from V and 6 bases from J, with 10 bases between. The CDR3 has 11 amino acids. Germline loops: CDR1 SGHDN, CDR2 FVKESK. Drawing the rest from reference TRBV14 and TRBJ1-1, the complete variable domain is EAGVTQFPSHSVIEKGQTVTLRCDPISGHDNLYWYRRVMGKEIKFLLHFVKESKQDESGMPNNRFLAERTGGTYSTLKVQPAELEDSGVYFCASSVGPEAFFGQGTRLTVV.

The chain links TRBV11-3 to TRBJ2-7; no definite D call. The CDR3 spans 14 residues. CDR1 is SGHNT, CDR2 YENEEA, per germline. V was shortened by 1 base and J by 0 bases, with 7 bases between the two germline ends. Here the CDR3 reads CASSLGGGSYEQYF. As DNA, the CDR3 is TGTGCCAGCAGCTTAGGAGGCGGCTCCTACGAGCAGTACTTC.

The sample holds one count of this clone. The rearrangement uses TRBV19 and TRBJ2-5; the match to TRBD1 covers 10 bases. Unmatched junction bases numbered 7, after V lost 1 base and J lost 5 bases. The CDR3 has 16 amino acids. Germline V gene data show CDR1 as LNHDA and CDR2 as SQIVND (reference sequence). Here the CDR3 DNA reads TGTGCCAGTAGTATAGGCCAGACAGGGGGCTTCGAGACCCAGTACTTC. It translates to CASSIGQTGGFETQYF. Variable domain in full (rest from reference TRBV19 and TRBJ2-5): DGGITQSPKYLFRKEGQNVTLSCEQNLNHDAMYWYRQDPGQGLRLIYYSQIVNDFQKGDIAEGYSVSREKKESFPLTVTSAQKNPTAFYLCASSIGQTGGFETQYFGPGTRLLVL.

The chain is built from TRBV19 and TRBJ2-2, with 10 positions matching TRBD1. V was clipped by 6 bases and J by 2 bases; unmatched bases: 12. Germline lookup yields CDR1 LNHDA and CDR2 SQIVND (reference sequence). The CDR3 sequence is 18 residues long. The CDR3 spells CASRRRGTGDLNTGELFF. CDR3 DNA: TGTGCCAGTAGGAGGAGGGGGACAGGGGACCTCAACACCGGGGAGCTGTTTTTT.